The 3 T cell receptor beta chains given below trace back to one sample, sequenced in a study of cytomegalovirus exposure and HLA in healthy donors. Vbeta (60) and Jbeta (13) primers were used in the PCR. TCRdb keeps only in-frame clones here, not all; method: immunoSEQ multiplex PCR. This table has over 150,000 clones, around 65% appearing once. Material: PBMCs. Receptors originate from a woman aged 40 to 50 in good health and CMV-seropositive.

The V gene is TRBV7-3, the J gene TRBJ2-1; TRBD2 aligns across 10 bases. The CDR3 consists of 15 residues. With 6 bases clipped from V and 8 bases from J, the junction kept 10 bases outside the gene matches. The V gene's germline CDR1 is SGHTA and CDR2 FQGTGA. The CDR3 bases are TGTGCCAGCAGTAAGATTGGGACTAGCGTCGATGAGCAGTTCTTC. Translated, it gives CASSKIGTSVDEQFF.

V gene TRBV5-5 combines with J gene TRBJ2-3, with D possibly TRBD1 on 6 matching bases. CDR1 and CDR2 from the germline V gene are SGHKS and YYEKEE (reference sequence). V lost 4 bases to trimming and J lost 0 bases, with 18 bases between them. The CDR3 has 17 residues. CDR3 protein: CASSLGQLPSSTDTQYF. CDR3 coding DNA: TGTGCCAGCAGCCTCGGACAGCTCCCCTCTAGCACAGATACGCAGTATTTT.

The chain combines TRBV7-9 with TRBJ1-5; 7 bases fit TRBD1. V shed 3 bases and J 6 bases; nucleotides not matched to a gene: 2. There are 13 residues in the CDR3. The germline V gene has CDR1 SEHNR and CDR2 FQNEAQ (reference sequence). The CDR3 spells CASSLEGAQPQHF. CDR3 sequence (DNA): TGTGCCAGCAGCTTGGAGGGGGCTCAGCCCCAGCATTTT.